The text below deals with one TCR beta chain. The data stem from a study of PD-L1 blockade in urothelial cancer. Study at large: Treatment start was followed by blood analysis at 3 weeks (second dose) and again at 6 weeks. Blood samples had a median of roughly 140,000 T cells, some 83,000 unique TCRs, and clonality 0.07 to 0.08.

Time point denoted: pretreatment peripheral blood. There are 11 residues in the CDR3. CDR1 is MNHNY, CDR2 SVGAGI, per germline (reference sequence). Trimming took 6 bases from V and 5 from J, leaving 6 bases between them. The protocol was immunoSEQ multiplex PCR, while the TCRdb copy is restricted to in-frame clones and leaves out a portion. The sample gives tens of thousands of clones, 90% of which show up once; 1.5% to 2% is in the top ten. This chain links TRBV6-6 with TRBJ2-3; D gene ambiguous. Sequencing was performed on PBMCs, taken around atezolizumab (anti-PD-L1) treatment. The sequence was obtained from a man aged 55 to 70 with urothelial cancer. The CDR3 here is CASSLGDTQYF. The CDR3 DNA follows: TGTGCCAGCAGCCTCGGAGATACGCAGTATTTT.